A selection of T cell receptor beta chains follows, all from one sample in a study of shared clonotypes between healthy human individuals. Method: immunoSEQ multiplex PCR; TCRdb's copy keeps in-frame clones and lacks some. The profile covers 2 million to 3 million clones, with roughly 93% appearing a single time and about 0.34% taken by the ten largest. The sequencing sample was made of naive CD4+ T cells from PBMCs. Receptors were obtained from a man younger than 30 in good health. Some clones in this sample may be carry-over from other donors' samples. The CDR3 runs from the conserved cysteine through the conserved F or W. Fields, in order: J gene, V gene, clone size, D gene, CDR3 protein, CDR3 DNA. The D gene is left open where the match is weak. Only some rows state a clone size, as once, few, many or a class for expanded clones.

>TRBJ2-5|TRBV4-1|.|.
CASSQGEAEGGPQYF
TGCGCCAGCAGCCAAGGAGAGGCTGAGGGGGGGCCCCAGTACTTC
>TRBJ1-5|TRBV28|.|.
CASRGTLDQPQHF
TGTGCCAGCAGAGGGACTTTGGATCAGCCCCAGCATTTT
>TRBJ2-7|TRBV27|.|TRBD1
CASKPSGTGLYEQYF
TGTGCCAGCAAACCCTCGGGGACAGGACTATACGAGCAGTACTTC
>TRBJ1-1|TRBV28|.|.
CASSSPGGGATNTEAFF
TGTGCCAGCAGTTCCCCGGGGGGAGGGGCGACGAACACTGAAGCTTTCTTT
>TRBJ2-2|TRBV7-2|.|TRBD2
CASSLGAGGPNTGELFF
TGTGCCAGCAGCTTAGGAGCGGGAGGGCCAAACACCGGGGAGCTGTTTTTT
>TRBJ2-2|TRBV5-1|.|TRBD2
CASSSQAGETGELFF
TGCGCCAGCAGCTCTCAAGCGGGAGAGACCGGGGAGCTGTTTTTT
>TRBJ2-2|TRBV28|.|TRBD1
CASSSTGGYTGELFF
TGTGCCAGCAGTTCTACAGGGGGGTACACCGGGGAGCTGTTTTTT
>TRBJ1-5|TRBV28|.|.
CASSFLVGGNQPQHF
TGTGCCAGCAGTTTCTTGGTTGGTGGCAATCAGCCCCAGCATTTT
>TRBJ1-1|TRBV5-1|.|.
CASSLSGADNTEAFF
TGCGCCAGCAGCCTATCCGGGGCCGACAACACTGAAGCTTTCTTT
>TRBJ1-2|TRBV19|.|.
CASSLFIGDYGYTF
TGTGCCAGTAGCCTCTTCATAGGGGACTATGGCTACACCTTC
>TRBJ2-7|TRBV7-6|.|TRBD1
CASSLQGAEQYF
TGTGCCAGCAGCTTACAGGGGGCCGAGCAGTACTTC
>TRBJ1-1|TRBV20-1|.|.
CSASDSEAFF
TGCAGTGCTTCGGACAGTGAAGCTTTCTTT
>TRBJ2-2|TRBV13|.|TRBD1
CASSFMRTGRRTGELFF
TGTGCCAGCAGCTTTATGCGGACAGGGCGCCGCACCGGGGAGCTGTTTTTT
>TRBJ1-4|TRBV5-1|once|TRBD1
CASSLVGQTNEKLFF
TGCGCCAGCAGCTTGGTGGGACAGACTAATGAAAAACTGTTTTTT
>TRBJ2-5|TRBV25-1|.|.
CASSGADQETQYF
TGTGCCAGCAGTGGGGCCGACCAAGAGACCCAGTACTTC
>TRBJ1-1|TRBV6-5|.|TRBD1
CASSYRTGVDTEAFF
TGTGCCAGCAGTTACAGGACAGGGGTGGACACTGAAGCTTTCTTT
>TRBJ2-3|TRBV6-1|.|TRBD2
CASSGPAGTVTQYF
TGTGCCAGCAGTGGCCCAGCGGGGACCGTTACGCAGTATTTT
>TRBJ2-2|TRBV5-1|.|.
CASSLRTTGELFF
TGCGCCAGCAGCTTACGGACCACCGGGGAGCTGTTTTTT
>TRBJ2-5|TRBV7-2|.|.
CASTLSPSLEETQYF
TGTGCCAGCACCCTCTCCCCCTCTCTGGAAGAGACCCAGTACTTC
>TRBJ2-1|TRBV7-3|.|.
CASSPQGMGEQFF
TGTGCCAGCAGTCCACAGGGTATGGGTGAGCAGTTCTTC
>TRBJ1-2|TRBV9|.|.
CASSAYPGVYGYTF
TGTGCCAGCAGCGCCTACCCGGGTGTCTATGGCTACACCTTC
>TRBJ1-4|TRBV6-6|once|.
CASSRTATNEKLFF
TGTGCCAGCAGTCGGACGGCAACTAATGAAAAACTGTTTTTT
>TRBJ1-5|TRBV7-3|.|.
CASSTLRTRAIQGYSNQPQHF
TGTGCCAGCAGCACCCTTAGGACGAGGGCCATTCAGGGGTATAGCAATCAGCCCCAGCATTTT
>TRBJ2-1|TRBV5-4|.|.
CASRGRRNEQFF
TGTGCCAGCAGAGGGCGGAGGAATGAGCAGTTCTTC
>TRBJ2-5|TRBV7-2|.|TRBD1
CASRKGQGPIQETQYF
TGTGCCAGCAGAAAAGGACAGGGGCCTATCCAAGAGACCCAGTACTTC
>TRBJ2-1|TRBV28|.|.
CASSFPPNEQFF
TGTGCCAGCAGTTTTCCCCCCAATGAGCAGTTCTTC
>TRBJ1-3|TRBV9|few|.
CASSRGDSGNTIYF
TGTGCCAGCAGTAGGGGAGACTCTGGAAACACCATATATTTT
>TRBJ1-1|TRBV30|few|.
CAWSGETEAFF
TGTGCCTGGAGCGGGGAGACTGAAGCTTTCTTT
>TRBJ1-4|TRBV5-4|.|TRBD1
CASTNGQGGNEKLFF
TGTGCCAGCACCAACGGACAGGGGGGGAATGAAAAACTGTTTTTT
>TRBJ2-2|TRBV6-5|once|.
CATQTLGNTGELFF
TGTGCCACCCAGACACTCGGGAACACCGGGGAGCTGTTTTTT
>TRBJ2-1|TRBV28|.|.
CASSLWKLWGSGHNEQFF
TGTGCCAGCAGTTTATGGAAGTTATGGGGGAGTGGGCACAATGAGCAGTTCTTC
>TRBJ1-1|TRBV29-1|.|.
CSVELGRQGLPEAFF
TGCAGCGTTGAATTGGGGCGTCAGGGACTACCTGAAGCTTTCTTT
>TRBJ2-5|TRBV5-1|.|.
CASSLGPGETQYF
TGCGCCAGCAGCTTGGGCCCGGGAGAGACCCAGTACTTC
>TRBJ2-3|TRBV7-2|.|.
CASSLDQTQYF
TGTGCCAGCAGCTTAGACCAGACGCAGTATTTT
>TRBJ2-7|TRBV28|.|.
CASSFSGSNYEQYF
TGTGCCAGCAGTTTTTCCGGGTCCAACTACGAGCAGTACTTC
>TRBJ1-5|TRBV10-2|.|TRBD1
CASRQGNQPQHF
TGCGCCAGCAGACAGGGGAATCAGCCCCAGCATTTT
>TRBJ2-6|TRBV7-9|.|.
CASSLSGGRSGANVLTF
TGTGCCAGCAGCTTAAGTGGCGGACGCTCTGGGGCCAACGTCCTGACTTTC
>TRBJ2-7|TRBV5-1|.|TRBD1
CASSLGQGYYEQYF
TGCGCCAGCAGCTTGGGACAGGGGTACTACGAGCAGTACTTC
>TRBJ1-2|TRBV5-1|once|TRBD1
CASSYDRGNYGYTF
TGCGCCAGCAGCTACGACAGGGGTAACTATGGCTACACCTTC
>TRBJ2-7|TRBV9|.|.
CASSVEGGLFYEQYF
TGTGCCAGCAGCGTAGAGGGGGGCTTGTTCTACGAGCAGTACTTC
>TRBJ1-4|TRBV27|.|TRBD1
CASSRQGANEKLFF
TGTGCCAGCAGTCGACAGGGGGCTAATGAAAAACTGTTTTTT
>TRBJ2-5|TRBV2|few|TRBD1
CASSDRGRETQYF
TGTGCCAGCAGTGACAGGGGGCGAGAGACCCAGTACTTC
>TRBJ2-7|TRBV6-1|.|TRBD2
CASSGGLAGVYEQYF
TGTGCCAGCAGTGGGGGACTAGCGGGGGTGTACGAGCAGTACTTC
>TRBJ2-7|TRBV28|.|.
CASSLRTAYSYEQYF
TGTGCCAGCAGTTTAAGGACAGCATACTCCTACGAGCAGTACTTC
>TRBJ1-3|TRBV7-9|.|.
CASSLRDTWSSGNTIYF
TGTGCCAGCAGCCTCCGGGACACCTGGAGCTCTGGAAACACCATATATTTT
>TRBJ2-5|TRBV5-1|.|TRBD2
CASSSLAGGEETQYF
TGCGCCAGCAGCTCACTAGCGGGAGGGGAGGAGACCCAGTACTTC
>TRBJ2-5|TRBV7-2|.|.
CASSTTGETQYF
TGTGCCAGCAGCACCACGGGGGAGACCCAGTACTTC
>TRBJ1-2|TRBV9|.|.
CASSVGVGEGGYTF
TGTGCCAGCAGCGTAGGGGTAGGGGAGGGTGGCTACACCTTC
>TRBJ1-4|TRBV5-1|once|TRBD1
CASSPGTARDEKLFF
TGCGCCAGCAGCCCAGGGACAGCGAGGGATGAAAAACTGTTTTTT
>TRBJ1-2|TRBV6-6|.|.
CASSALGGGFGYTF
TGTGCCAGCAGTGCCTTAGGAGGAGGCTTTGGCTACACCTTC
>TRBJ2-7|TRBV10-2|.|TRBD2
CASTGLAGVGEQYF
TGCGCCAGCACTGGACTAGCGGGAGTAGGCGAGCAGTACTTC
>TRBJ1-2|TRBV6-6|.|TRBD1
CASTENLGQPNGYTF
TGTGCCAGCACTGAAAACCTGGGACAGCCCAATGGCTACACCTTC
>TRBJ1-2|TRBV6-1|.|.
CASSEAARSGSYGYTF
TGTGCCAGCAGTGAAGCGGCAAGATCCGGCAGCTATGGCTACACCTTC
>TRBJ1-2|TRBV29-1|.|.
CSVRGAPSLANYGYTF
TGCAGCGTTCGTGGGGCTCCATCCTTAGCTAACTATGGCTACACCTTC